These T cell receptor beta chains were read from a single sample in a study of beta chain features in type 1 diabetes. The repertoire was sequenced with immunoSEQ multiplex PCR; TCRdb's copy has only in-frame clones and lacks some. The sample has hundreds of thousands of clones, about 15% seen once. Sequenced material: naive CD4+ T cells from blood. These receptors all stem from a man younger than 35 with type 1 diabetes. CDR3s include the opening cysteine and the closing phenylalanine or tryptophan. A D gene is named only where the DNA matches it firmly. A row's size may be missing; if present it is once, few, many or a size class.

V gene,D gene,J gene,clone size,CDR3 DNA,CDR3 protein
TRBV30,TRBD1,TRBJ1-1,few,TGTGCCTGGAGTGTGGGACAGCAGAAGCCTTTCTTT,CAWSVGQQKPFF
TRBV28,TRBD1,TRBJ1-2,few,TGTGCCAGCACCTCCTTCGGACAGGGGCTAGAGGGCTACACCTTC,CASTSFGQGLEGYTF
TRBV7-9,.,TRBJ2-3,few,TGTGCCAGCAGCTTTGGTGCAGGGGCAACAGATACGCAGTATTTT,CASSFGAGATDTQYF
TRBV7-2,.,TRBJ2-1,.,TGTGCCAGCAGCCCGACGACTAGTAGGAGGGGTGTTGAGCAGTTCTTC,CASSPTTSRRGVEQFF
TRBV5-4,TRBD1,TRBJ1-5,.,TGTGCCAGCAGCCCAACAGGGGGCAATCAGCCCCAGCATTTT,CASSPTGGNQPQHF
TRBV9,TRBD1,TRBJ1-2,few,TGTGCCAGCAGTCGACAGGGGTTCAACTATGGCTACACCTTC,CASSRQGFNYGYTF
TRBV30,.,TRBJ1-5,few,TGTGCCTGGAGTGTCCGGTCCAATCAGCCCCAGCATTTT,CAWSVRSNQPQHF
TRBV7-2,.,TRBJ2-7,.,TGTGCCAGCAGCTTAGCACTTTCCTACGAGCAGTACTTC,CASSLALSYEQYF
TRBV28,TRBD2,TRBJ2-1,.,TGTGCCAGCGGGGCGGGAGGTCCTTCCTACAATGAGCAGTTCTTC,CASGAGGPSYNEQFF
TRBV11-2,.,TRBJ2-5,few,TGTGCCAGCAGCTTAGTCTCGTCAGAGACCCAGTACTTC,CASSLVSSETQYF
TRBV2,TRBD1,TRBJ1-2,few,TGTGCCAGCAGATGGACAGGGTCCTCCGGCTACACCTTC,CASRWTGSSGYTF
TRBV30,.,TRBJ1-5,few,TGTGCCTGGAGTGTTAAGACAGGAGGTAGCAATCAGCCCCAGCATTTT,CAWSVKTGGSNQPQHF
TRBV30,.,TRBJ2-5,.,TGTGCCTGGTTGGTACAGGGAGTGACCCAGTACTTC,CAWLVQGVTQYF
TRBV19,TRBD1,TRBJ1-2,.,TGTGCCAGTGGGGCGGGACAGGATCGCTATGGCTACACCTTC,CASGAGQDRYGYTF
TRBV7-2,TRBD2,TRBJ2-1,.,TGTGCCAGCAGCCTCAGCATAAGACTAGCGGGGGGGAGTTACAATGAGCAGTTCTTC,CASSLSIRLAGGSYNEQFF
TRBV27,TRBD1,TRBJ2-3,.,TGTGCCAGCAGTCCCCCCGCTTGGACAGGGGGGCCAGATACGCAGTATTTT,CASSPPAWTGGPDTQYF
TRBV5-4,TRBD2,TRBJ2-1,.,TGTGCCAGCAGCTTGGCCGGGGCTAGCGGATACAATGAGCAGTTCTTC,CASSLAGASGYNEQFF